The rows below give T cell receptor beta chains drawn from one sample of a study of beta chain features in type 1 diabetes. The assay was immunoSEQ multiplex PCR, and TCRdb's table has in-frame clones only and misses some. The sample holds 300,000 to 450,000 clones, 15% to 20% seen once. The sample was naive CD4+ T cells from blood. Every receptor here comes from a woman aged 18-35 years in good health. CDR3s include the opening cysteine and the closing phenylalanine or tryptophan. A D gene is named only where the DNA matches it firmly. Part of the rows lack a size; the others show once, few, many or a class for expanded clones.

CASSLTGATAGYNEQFF,TGTGCCAGCAGCTTAACGGGAGCGACGGCCGGCTACAATGAGCAGTTCTTC,few,TRBJ2-1,-,17,TRBV7-9
CAWSGPTEGLETQYF,TGTGCCTGGAGTGGACCGACAGAAGGATTGGAGACCCAGTACTTC,few,TRBJ2-5,-,15,TRBV30
CASIGVGVSGANVLTF,TGTGCCAGTATCGGCGTAGGGGTCTCTGGGGCCAACGTCCTGACTTTC,few,TRBJ2-6,-,16,TRBV19
CASSQGGGGFGETQYF,TGTGCCAGCAGCCAAGGGGGAGGGGGGTTCGGAGAGACCCAGTACTTC,-,TRBJ2-5,-,16,TRBV4-2
CASSTGLAGPPYNEQFF,TGTGCCAGCAGCACAGGACTAGCGGGGCCTCCCTACAATGAGCAGTTCTTC,few,TRBJ2-1,TRBD2,17,TRBV9
CATSTSGWGLGNTEAFF,TGTGCCACCAGCACCTCAGGGTGGGGTCTCGGGAACACTGAAGCTTTCTTT,-,TRBJ1-1,-,17,TRBV15
CASSEAGQPQHF,TGTGCCAGCAGTGAAGCCGGGCAGCCCCAGCATTTT,-,TRBJ1-5,-,12,TRBV2
CASSLAASSYNEQFF,TGCGCCAGCAGCTTGGCCGCGTCCTCCTACAATGAGCAGTTCTTC,few,TRBJ2-1,-,15,TRBV5-1
CASSVAAGTQYF,TGTGCCAGCAGCGTAGCTGCGGGTACGCAGTATTTT,-,TRBJ2-3,-,12,TRBV9
CASSPAGPLGDTQYF,TGTGCCAGTTCCCCGGCGGGGCCCCTTGGGGATACGCAGTATTTT,few,TRBJ2-3,-,15,TRBV28
CASSVGADTQYF,TGTGCCAGCAGCGTAGGGGCCGATACGCAGTATTTT,-,TRBJ2-3,-,12,TRBV9
CASSYSTGQLSYEQYF,TGTGCCAGCAGTTACTCGACGGGACAGCTCTCTTACGAGCAGTACTTC,-,TRBJ2-7,TRBD1,16,TRBV6-6
CASSQPTSGQAYGYTF,TGCGCCAGCAGCCAACCTACTTCGGGACAGGCTTATGGCTACACCTTC,few,TRBJ1-2,TRBD1,16,TRBV4-1
CAWSWTGNTEAFF,TGTGCCTGGAGTTGGACAGGGAACACTGAAGCTTTCTTT,-,TRBJ1-1,TRBD1,13,TRBV30
CASGKREVSYEQYF,TGTGCCAGCGGGAAACGGGAGGTTTCCTACGAGCAGTACTTC,-,TRBJ2-7,TRBD2,14,TRBV2
CASRPRESGTEAFF,TGTGCCAGCAGACCCCGAGAGAGTGGCACTGAAGCTTTCTTT,-,TRBJ1-1,-,14,TRBV2
CASSDGGEQYF,TGTGCCAGCAGTGACGGGGGCGAGCAGTACTTC,-,TRBJ2-7,-,11,TRBV2
CASSLDQGVTGEQYF,TGCGCCAGCAGCTTGGATCAGGGTGTGACGGGCGAGCAGTACTTC,-,TRBJ2-7,-,15,TRBV5-1
CASSLMAGGSSYEQYF,TGCGCCAGCAGCTTGATGGCGGGCGGAAGCTCCTACGAGCAGTACTTC,-,TRBJ2-7,-,16,TRBV5-1
CASSQGAGGNNEQFF,TGCGCCAGCAGCCAGGGAGCGGGAGGGAACAATGAGCAGTTCTTC,-,TRBJ2-1,TRBD2,15,TRBV4-1
CASSLTRAEQFF,TGCGCCAGCAGCTTAACTAGGGCGGAGCAGTTCTTC,few,TRBJ2-1,-,12,TRBV5-1
CASSGGLAGGTDTQYF,TGCGCCAGCAGCGGCGGACTAGCGGGAGGGACAGATACGCAGTATTTT,-,TRBJ2-3,TRBD2,16,TRBV5-1
CASSLEGSSGANVLTF,TGCGCCAGCAGCTTGGAGGGGTCTTCTGGGGCCAACGTCCTGACTTTC,-,TRBJ2-6,-,16,TRBV5-1
CASSQGGGERSEQYF,TGCGCCAGCAGCCAAGGCGGGGGGGAACGGAGCGAGCAGTACTTC,-,TRBJ2-7,TRBD2,15,TRBV4-3
CASIAGSSGANVLTF,TGTGCCAGTATCGCGGGAAGTTCTGGGGCCAACGTCCTGACTTTC,-,TRBJ2-6,-,15,TRBV19
CAWSVSLNEQFF,TGTGCCTGGAGTGTATCTCTCAATGAGCAGTTCTTC,once,TRBJ2-1,-,12,TRBV30
CASSPAGTNEQYF,TGTGCCAGCTCACCCGCAGGGACAAACGAGCAGTACTTC,-,TRBJ2-7,-,13,TRBV18
CASSLGTAETQYF,TGCGCCAGCAGCTTAGGCACAGCCGAGACCCAGTACTTC,few,TRBJ2-5,-,13,TRBV5-1
CSVTGTGKNIQYF,TGCAGCGTTACCGGGACAGGGAAAAACATTCAGTACTTC,-,TRBJ2-4,TRBD1,13,TRBV29-1
CASSLRDRDEQYF,TGTGCCAGTAGCCTCCGGGACAGGGACGAGCAGTACTTC,-,TRBJ2-7,TRBD1,13,TRBV19
CASLLSTSGFYTGELFF,TGTGCCAGCCTCCTCTCGACTAGCGGGTTTTACACCGGGGAGCTGTTTTTT,-,TRBJ2-2,TRBD2,17,TRBV7-2
CASGSGDTDTQYF,TGTGCTAGTGGTAGCGGCGACACAGATACGCAGTATTTT,-,TRBJ2-3,-,13,TRBV12-5
CASLGQGMTDTQYF,TGTGCCAGTTTGGGACAGGGGATGACAGATACGCAGTATTTT,few,TRBJ2-3,TRBD1,14,TRBV19
CASSTQGALGSPLHF,TGTGCCAGCAGTACGCAGGGGGCTCTGGGTTCACCCCTCCACTTT,-,TRBJ1-6,TRBD1,15,TRBV5-4
CASTLAGVGAEKLFF,TGTGCCAGCACCTTAGCAGGGGTCGGCGCGGAAAAACTGTTTTTT,-,TRBJ1-4,-,15,TRBV7-2
CASSPGEGIEAFF,TGTGCCAGCTCACCAGGGGAGGGCATTGAAGCTTTCTTT,few,TRBJ1-1,-,13,TRBV18
CSVDQGAGEGTEAFF,TGCAGCGTTGACCAGGGGGCGGGTGAGGGCACTGAAGCTTTCTTT,-,TRBJ1-1,TRBD1,15,TRBV29-1
CAISDPRPGDVYTF,TGTGCCATCAGTGATCCGCGACCAGGGGATGTCTACACCTTC,-,TRBJ1-2,-,14,TRBV10-3
CASSLGMAGNTEAFF,TGTGCCAGCAGCTTAGGAATGGCAGGGAACACTGAAGCTTTCTTT,-,TRBJ1-1,-,15,TRBV7-9
CAWQSGGAGSTGELFF,TGTGCCTGGCAAAGCGGGGGGGCCGGTAGCACCGGGGAGCTGTTTTTT,few,TRBJ2-2,TRBD2,16,TRBV30
CASSRPGQGIYEQFF,TGTGCCAGCTCACGTCCGGGACAGGGCATCTATGAGCAGTTCTTC,-,TRBJ2-1,TRBD1,15,TRBV18
CASSLQRNTEAFF,TGTGCCAGCAGCCTACAGAGGAACACTGAAGCTTTCTTT,-,TRBJ1-1,-,13,TRBV4-2